This T cell receptor beta chain came from a study of technical replicates of blood from several donors. The CDR3 is made up of 14 amino acids. The V gene's germline CDR1 is SQVTM and CDR2 ANQGSEA. V was cut by 7 bases and J by 0 bases, with 15 bases left in between. Measured with immunoSEQ multiplex PCR; TCRdb has only the in-frame clones, and not every one. The table lists more than 70,000 clones, around nine tenths of them singletons. The genes are TRBV29-1 and TRBJ2-5; TRBD2 might be the D (7 bases). The sample comprised T cells isolated from PBMCs. The source is a human donor in good health. This CDR3 is CSAAEGGYQETQYF. The CDR3 nucleotides read TGCAGCGCAGCCGAGGGGGGGTACCAAGAGACCCAGTACTTC.